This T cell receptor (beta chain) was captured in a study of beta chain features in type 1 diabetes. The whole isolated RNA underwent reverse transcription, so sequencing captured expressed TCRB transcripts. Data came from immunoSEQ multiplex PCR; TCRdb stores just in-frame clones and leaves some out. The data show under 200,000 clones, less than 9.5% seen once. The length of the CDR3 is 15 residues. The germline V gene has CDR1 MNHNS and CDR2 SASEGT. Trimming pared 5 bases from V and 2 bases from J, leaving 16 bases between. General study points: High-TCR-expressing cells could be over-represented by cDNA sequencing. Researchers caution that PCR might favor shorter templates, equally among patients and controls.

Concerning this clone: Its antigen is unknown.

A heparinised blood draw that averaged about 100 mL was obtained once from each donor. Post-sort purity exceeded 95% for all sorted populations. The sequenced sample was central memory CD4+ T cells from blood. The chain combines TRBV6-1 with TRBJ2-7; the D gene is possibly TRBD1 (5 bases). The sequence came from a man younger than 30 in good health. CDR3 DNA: TGTGCCAGCAGTTCCCCCAGGACACTAACCTACGAGCAGTACTTC. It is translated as CASSSPRTLTYEQYF.